This TCR beta chain was profiled in a study of blood T cell repertoires in COVID-19. This clone was counted once. Assay used: immunoSEQ multiplex PCR; TCRdb lists only in-frame clones, some missing. The profile shows roughly 250,000 clones, about 83% of them singletons. This CDR3 has 15 residues. Germline values: CDR1 SEHNR, CDR2 FQNEAQ (reference sequence). Trimming at V came to 6 bases and at J to 4 bases, leaving 7 bases not matched to a gene. The material sequenced was peripheral blood. This receptor was identified in a human donor in a cohort sampled during active COVID-19. The chain uses TRBV7-9 and TRBJ2-2; 8 nucleotides match TRBD1. The chain's CDR3 is CASSSQGAGTGELFF. The CDR3, as DNA: TGTGCCAGCAGTTCTCAGGGGGCCGGCACCGGGGAGCTGTTTTTT.